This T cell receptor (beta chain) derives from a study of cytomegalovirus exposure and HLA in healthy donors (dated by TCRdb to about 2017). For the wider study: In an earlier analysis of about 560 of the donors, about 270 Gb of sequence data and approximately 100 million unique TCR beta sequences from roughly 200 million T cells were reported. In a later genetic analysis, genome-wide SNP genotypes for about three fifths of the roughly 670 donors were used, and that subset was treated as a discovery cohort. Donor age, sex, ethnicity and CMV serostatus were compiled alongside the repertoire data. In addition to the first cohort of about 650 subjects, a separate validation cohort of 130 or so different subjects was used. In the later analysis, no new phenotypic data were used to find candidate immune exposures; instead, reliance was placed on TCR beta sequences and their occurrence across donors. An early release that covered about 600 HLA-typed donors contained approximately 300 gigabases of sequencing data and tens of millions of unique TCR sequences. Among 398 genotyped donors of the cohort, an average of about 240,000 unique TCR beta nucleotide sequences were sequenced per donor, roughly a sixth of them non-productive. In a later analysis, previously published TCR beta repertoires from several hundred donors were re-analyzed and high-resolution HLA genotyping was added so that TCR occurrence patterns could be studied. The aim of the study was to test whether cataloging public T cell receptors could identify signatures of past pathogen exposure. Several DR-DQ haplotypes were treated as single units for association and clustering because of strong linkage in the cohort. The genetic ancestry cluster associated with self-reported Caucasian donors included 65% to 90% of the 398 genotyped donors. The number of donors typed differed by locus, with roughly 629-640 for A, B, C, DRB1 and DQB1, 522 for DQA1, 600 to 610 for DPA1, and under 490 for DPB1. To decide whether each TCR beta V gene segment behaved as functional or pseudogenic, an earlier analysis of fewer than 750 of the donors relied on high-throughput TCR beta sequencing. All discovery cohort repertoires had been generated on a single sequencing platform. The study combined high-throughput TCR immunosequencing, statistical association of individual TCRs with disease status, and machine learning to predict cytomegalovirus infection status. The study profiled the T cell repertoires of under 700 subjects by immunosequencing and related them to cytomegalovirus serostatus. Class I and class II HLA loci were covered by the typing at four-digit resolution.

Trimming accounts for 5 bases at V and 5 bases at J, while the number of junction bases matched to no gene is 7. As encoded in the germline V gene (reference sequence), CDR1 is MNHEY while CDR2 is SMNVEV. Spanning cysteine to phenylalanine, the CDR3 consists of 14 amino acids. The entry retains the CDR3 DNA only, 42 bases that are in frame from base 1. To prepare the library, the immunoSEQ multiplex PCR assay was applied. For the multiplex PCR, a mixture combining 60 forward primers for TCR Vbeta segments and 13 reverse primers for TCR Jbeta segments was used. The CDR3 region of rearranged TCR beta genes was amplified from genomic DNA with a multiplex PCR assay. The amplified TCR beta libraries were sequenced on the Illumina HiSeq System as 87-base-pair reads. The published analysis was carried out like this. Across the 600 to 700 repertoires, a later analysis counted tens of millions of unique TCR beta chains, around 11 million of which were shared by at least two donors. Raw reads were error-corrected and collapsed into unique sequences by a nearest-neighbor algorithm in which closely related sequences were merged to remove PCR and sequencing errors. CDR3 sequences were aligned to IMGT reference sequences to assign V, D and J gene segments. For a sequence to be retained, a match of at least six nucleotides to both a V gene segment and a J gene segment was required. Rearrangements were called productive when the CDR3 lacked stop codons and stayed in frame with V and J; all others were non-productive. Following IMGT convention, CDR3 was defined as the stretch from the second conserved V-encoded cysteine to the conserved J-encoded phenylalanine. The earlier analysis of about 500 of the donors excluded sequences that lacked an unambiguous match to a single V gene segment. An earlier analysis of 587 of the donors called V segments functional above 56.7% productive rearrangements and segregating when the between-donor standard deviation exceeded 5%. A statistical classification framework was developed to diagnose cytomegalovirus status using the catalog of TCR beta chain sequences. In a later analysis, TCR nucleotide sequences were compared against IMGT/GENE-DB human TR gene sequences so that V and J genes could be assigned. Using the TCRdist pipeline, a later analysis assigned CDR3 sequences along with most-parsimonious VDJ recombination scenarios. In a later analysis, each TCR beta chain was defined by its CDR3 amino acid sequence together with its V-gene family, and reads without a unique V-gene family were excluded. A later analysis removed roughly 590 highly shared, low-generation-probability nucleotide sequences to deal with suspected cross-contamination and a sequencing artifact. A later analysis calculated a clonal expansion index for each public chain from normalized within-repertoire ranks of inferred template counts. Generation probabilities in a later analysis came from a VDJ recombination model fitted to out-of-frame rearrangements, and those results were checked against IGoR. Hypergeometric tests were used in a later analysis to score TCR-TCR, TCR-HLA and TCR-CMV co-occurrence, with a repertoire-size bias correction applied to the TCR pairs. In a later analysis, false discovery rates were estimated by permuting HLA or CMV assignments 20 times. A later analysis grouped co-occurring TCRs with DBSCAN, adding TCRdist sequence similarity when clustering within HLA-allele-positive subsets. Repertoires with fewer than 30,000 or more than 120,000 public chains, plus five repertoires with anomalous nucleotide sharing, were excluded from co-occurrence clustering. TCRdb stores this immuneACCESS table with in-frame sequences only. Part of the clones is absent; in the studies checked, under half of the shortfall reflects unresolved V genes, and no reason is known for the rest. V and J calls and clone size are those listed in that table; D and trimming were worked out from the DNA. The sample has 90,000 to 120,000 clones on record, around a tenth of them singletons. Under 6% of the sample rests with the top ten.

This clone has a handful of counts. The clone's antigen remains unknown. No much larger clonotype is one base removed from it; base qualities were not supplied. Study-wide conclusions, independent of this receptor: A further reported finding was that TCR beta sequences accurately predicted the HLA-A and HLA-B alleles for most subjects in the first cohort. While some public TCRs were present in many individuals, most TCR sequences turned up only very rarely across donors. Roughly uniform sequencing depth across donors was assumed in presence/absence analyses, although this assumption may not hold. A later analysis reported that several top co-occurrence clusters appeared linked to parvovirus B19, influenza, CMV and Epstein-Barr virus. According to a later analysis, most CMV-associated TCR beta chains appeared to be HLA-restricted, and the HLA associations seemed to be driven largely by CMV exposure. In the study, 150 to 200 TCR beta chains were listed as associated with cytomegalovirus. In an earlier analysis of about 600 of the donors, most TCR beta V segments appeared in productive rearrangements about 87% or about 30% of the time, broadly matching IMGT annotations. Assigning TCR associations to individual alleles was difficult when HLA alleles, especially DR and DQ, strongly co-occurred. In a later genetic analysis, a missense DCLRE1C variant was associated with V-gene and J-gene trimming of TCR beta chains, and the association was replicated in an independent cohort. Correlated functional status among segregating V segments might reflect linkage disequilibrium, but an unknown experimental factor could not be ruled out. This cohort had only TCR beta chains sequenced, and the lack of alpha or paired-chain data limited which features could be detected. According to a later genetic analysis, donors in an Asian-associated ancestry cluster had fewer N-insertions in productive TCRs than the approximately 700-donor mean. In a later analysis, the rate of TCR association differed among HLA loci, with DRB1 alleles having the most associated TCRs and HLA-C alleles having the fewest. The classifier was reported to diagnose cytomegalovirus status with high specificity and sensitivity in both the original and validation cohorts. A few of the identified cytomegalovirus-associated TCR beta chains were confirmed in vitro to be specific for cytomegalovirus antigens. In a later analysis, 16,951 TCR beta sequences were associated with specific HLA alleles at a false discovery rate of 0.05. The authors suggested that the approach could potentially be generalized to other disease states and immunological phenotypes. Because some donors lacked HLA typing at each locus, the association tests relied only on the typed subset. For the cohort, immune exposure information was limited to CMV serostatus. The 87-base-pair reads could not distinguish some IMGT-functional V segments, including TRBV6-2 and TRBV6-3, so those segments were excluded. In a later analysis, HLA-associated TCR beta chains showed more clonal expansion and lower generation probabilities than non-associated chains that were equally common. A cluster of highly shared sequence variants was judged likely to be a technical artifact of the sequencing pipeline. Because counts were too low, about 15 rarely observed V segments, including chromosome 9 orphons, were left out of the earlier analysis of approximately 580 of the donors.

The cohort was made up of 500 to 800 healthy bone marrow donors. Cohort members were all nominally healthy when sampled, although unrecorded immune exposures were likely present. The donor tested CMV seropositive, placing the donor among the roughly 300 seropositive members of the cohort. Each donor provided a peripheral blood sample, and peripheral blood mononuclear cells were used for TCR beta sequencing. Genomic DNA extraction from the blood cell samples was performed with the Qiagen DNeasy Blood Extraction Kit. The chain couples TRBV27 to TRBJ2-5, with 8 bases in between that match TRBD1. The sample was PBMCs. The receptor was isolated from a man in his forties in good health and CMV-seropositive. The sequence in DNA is TGTGCCAGCAGTCTGGACAGGGATCTTGAGACCCAGTACTTC. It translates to CASSLDRDLETQYF.